This TCR beta chain was documented in a study of cytomegalovirus exposure and HLA in healthy donors. Clones were sequenced by immunoSEQ multiplex PCR, and TCRdb holds only the in-frame ones, with some missing. The sample lists approximately 180,000 clones, about 86% occurring once. Per germline, CDR1 MNHEY and CDR2 SMNVEV (reference sequence). Trimming left V 3 bases short and J 5 bases short, with 12 bases between. The CDR3 runs 14 residues. This clone was counted a single time. The sequence derives from a woman under 40 in good health and CMV-seronegative. V and J are TRBV27 and TRBJ2-3; D possibly corresponds to TRBD1 (6 bases). Sequenced material: PBMCs. DNA for the CDR3: TGTGCCAGCAGTTTCGGGGCCAGGGGAGATACGCAGTATTTT. Protein sequence: CASSFGARGDTQYF.